Listed below are T cell receptor beta chains from one sample, sequenced in a study of cytomegalovirus exposure and HLA in healthy donors. The data were produced by immunoSEQ multiplex PCR, yet TCRdb's version contains in-frame clones alone and is incomplete. The sample comprises just over 150,000 clones, approximately 84% of which are singletons, and roughly 2.3% rests with the top ten. The sequencing input was PBMCs. The receptors here all came from a woman under 30 in good health and CMV-seronegative. CDR3s include the opening cysteine and the closing phenylalanine or tryptophan. D genes are given only for firm matches. A clone size is listed for some rows: how often the clone was seen (once, few, many), or a class if it is expanded.

d_gene	v_gene	j_gene	abundance	CDR3nt	CDR3aa
-	TRBV28	TRBJ2-7	few	TGTGCCAGCAGTTTACCGGTGTACGAGCAGTACTTC	CASSLPVYEQYF
-	TRBV25-1	TRBJ1-1	-	TGTGCCAGCACTTCAGTTGCTGAAGCTTTCTTT	CASTSVAEAFF
-	TRBV5-4	TRBJ2-3	once	TGTGCCAGCAGCTTGGGACAGATGCTTGGAGATACGCAGTATTTT	CASSLGQMLGDTQYF
TRBD1	TRBV5-1	TRBJ2-7	-	TGCGCCAGCAGCTTGGCCGTGGGACAGGGAAGTCTCGAGCAGTACTTC	CASSLAVGQGSLEQYF
-	TRBV5-4	TRBJ1-2	-	TGTGCCAGCAGCTTAGCAGGGTTTCGTGGCTACACCTTC	CASSLAGFRGYTF
-	TRBV27	TRBJ2-1	-	TGTGCCAGCAGTTTCGCCCCAGCGGGCCTCTACAATGAGCAGTTCTTC	CASSFAPAGLYNEQFF
TRBD2	TRBV11-2	TRBJ2-1	-	TGTGCCAGCAGAGCAATGGCGGGAGGAGGCAATGAGCAGTTCTTC	CASRAMAGGGNEQFF
TRBD2	TRBV7-8	TRBJ2-7	-	TGTGCCAGCAGCTTAGCGCCTCGGCTAGCGGGAAGGGAGGAGTACTTC	CASSLAPRLAGREEYF
TRBD1	TRBV9	TRBJ1-3	-	TGTGCCAGCAGCTCTACACGACAGGGCAACACCATATATTTT	CASSSTRQGNTIYF
-	TRBV7-2	TRBJ2-4	-	TGTGCCAGCAGGTTCCGGCTTTGGGGGGACATTCAGTACTTC	CASRFRLWGDIQYF
TRBD2	TRBV28	TRBJ2-7	once	TGTGCCAGCAGTTTCTTTGCGGGGGGCACGAAGCGGCAGTACTTC	CASSFFAGGTKRQYF
-	TRBV6-1	TRBJ2-5	few	TGTGCCAGCAGTGAATCGGTTATTTCGGCCCAGTACTTC	CASSESVISAQYF
-	TRBV9	TRBJ1-4	-	TGTGCCAGCAGCGCCGACGGGGGAATGCGTGAAAAACTGTTTTTT	CASSADGGMREKLFF
TRBD1	TRBV4-1	TRBJ1-6	-	TGCGCCAGCAGCCAAGCCGACAGGGGATCACCCCTCCACTTT	CASSQADRGSPLHF
-	TRBV18	TRBJ2-7	-	TGTGCCAGCTCACCGACAGTCTACGAGCAGTACTTC	CASSPTVYEQYF
-	TRBV7-2	TRBJ2-1	-	TGTGCCAGCAGCCAGACGCGGAGTGGGGAGCAGTTCTTC	CASSQTRSGEQFF
TRBD1	TRBV19	TRBJ2-7	once	TGTGCCAGTAGTCCCTTCCTGGACAGGCGGGACGAGCAGTACTTC	CASSPFLDRRDEQYF
-	TRBV5-4	TRBJ2-7	-	TGTGCCAGCAGTACCCACCCAACTAGCTCCCACGAGCAGTACTTC	CASSTHPTSSHEQYF
TRBD1	TRBV5-8	TRBJ1-1	-	TGTGCCAGCAGCCGACAGGGGGCGAGGACTGAAGCTTTCTTT	CASSRQGARTEAFF
TRBD2	TRBV9	TRBJ2-3	-	TGTGCCAGCAGCCCAATAGCGGGGGGGAAAGTAGATACGCAGTATTTT	CASSPIAGGKVDTQYF
-	TRBV29-1	TRBJ2-1	-	TGCAGCGTTGAAAGGCAGGGTGGTTTTTACAATGAGCAGTTCTTC	CSVERQGGFYNEQFF
TRBD1	TRBV5-1	TRBJ2-7	-	TGCGCCAGCAGCTTGGGACGGACAGGGTGCGAGCAGTACTTC	CASSLGRTGCEQYF
-	TRBV2	TRBJ1-1	-	TGTGCCAGCAGTTCGCATCTATCTTGGGAAGCTTTCTTT	CASSSHLSWEAFF
-	TRBV4-1	TRBJ2-1	few	TGCGCCAGCAGCCAACACCGCCTCAGCTCCTACAATGAGCAGTTCTTC	CASSQHRLSSYNEQFF
-	TRBV5-1	TRBJ2-7	-	TGCGCCAGCAGTCCAGGGGCCTACGAGCAGTACTTC	CASSPGAYEQYF
-	TRBV10-3	TRBJ1-3	-	TGTGCCATCAGTAATACCGGTACCTCTGGAAACACCATATATTTT	CAISNTGTSGNTIYF
TRBD2	TRBV7-2	TRBJ2-7	-	TGTGCCAGCAGCTCTACTTGGACTAGCGGGCTGAGGGAGCAGTACTTC	CASSSTWTSGLREQYF
-	TRBV18	TRBJ2-7	-	TGTGCCAGCTCTGACAACTCCTACGAGCAGTACTTC	CASSDNSYEQYF
TRBD1	TRBV19	TRBJ1-3	-	TGTGCCAGTCGCTCAGGGGGTCCCTCTGGAAACACCATATATTTT	CASRSGGPSGNTIYF
-	TRBV27	TRBJ2-3	few	TGTGCCAGCAGTGGAGGGACAGATACGCAGTATTTT	CASSGGTDTQYF
TRBD2	TRBV7-2	TRBJ2-7	-	TGTGCCAGCAGCTTACAGCATAGCGGGAGGGCCCCATCCTACGAGCAGTACTTC	CASSLQHSGRAPSYEQYF
TRBD1	TRBV30	TRBJ2-6	once	TGTGCCGGGGGACAGGGGGCTGCTGGGGCCAACGTCCTGACTTTC	CAGGQGAAGANVLTF
-	TRBV6-5	TRBJ2-3	-	TGTGCCAGCAGAGAATACAGGGCTACAATTACGCAGTATTTT	CASREYRATITQYF
-	TRBV2	TRBJ1-1	-	TGTGCCAGCAGCCCCGGGGTGGTTAACACTGAAGCTTTCTTT	CASSPGVVNTEAFF
-	TRBV7-8	TRBJ1-2	-	TGTGCCAGCAGCCCCCTGGGGGTAGGGAGGGATGGCTACACCTTC	CASSPLGVGRDGYTF
-	TRBV27	TRBJ2-7	-	TGTGCCAGCACCCTAGGGGGGGGCTACGAGCAGTACTTC	CASTLGGGYEQYF
-	TRBV5-1	TRBJ2-1	-	TGCGCCAGCAGCCCCTTAGACACTTTCAATGAGCAGTTCTTC	CASSPLDTFNEQFF
-	TRBV12-5	TRBJ1-5	-	TGTGCTAGTGGTTTGGGTCATAGCAATCAGCCCCAGCATTTT	CASGLGHSNQPQHF
-	TRBV11-2	TRBJ2-5	-	TGTGCCAGCAGCTCCTCCCATATAAGCCGCCAAGAGACCCAGTACTTC	CASSSSHISRQETQYF
TRBD1	TRBV5-1	TRBJ2-2	-	TGCGCCAGCAGTCGTACAGGGGGTTTTACCGGGGAGCTGTTTTTT	CASSRTGGFTGELFF
TRBD2	TRBV7-7	TRBJ2-3	few	TGTGCTAGCAGCCCGATAGCGGGAGCGGTAGATACGCAGTATTTT	CASSPIAGAVDTQYF
TRBD2	TRBV6-1	TRBJ2-7	-	TGTGCCAGCAGTGAAGGACTAGCCGATACCTACGAGCAGTACTTC	CASSEGLADTYEQYF
TRBD1	TRBV7-9	TRBJ1-1	few	TGTGCCAGCAACCCAGGGGGTAGTCAGGCTTTCTTT	CASNPGGSQAFF
-	TRBV10-3	TRBJ2-7	-	TGTGCCATCAGTGAAGGCCAGGGGACCTACGAGCAGTACTTC	CAISEGQGTYEQYF
-	TRBV29-1	TRBJ2-7	-	TGCAGCGTTGAAGGGAGTGACAGAAGCTCCTACGAGCAGTACTTC	CSVEGSDRSSYEQYF
-	TRBV6-6	TRBJ1-2	-	TGTGCCGGCCTGCGGGGCTCTAACTATGGCTACACCTTC	CAGLRGSNYGYTF
-	TRBV7-2	TRBJ1-5	-	TGTGCCAGCAGCTCCCGGGGGGGCAATCAGCCCCAGCATTTT	CASSSRGGNQPQHF
TRBD1	TRBV6-1	TRBJ2-3	-	TGTGCCAGCAGTAGGACAGGGTATTACACAGATACGCAGTATTTT	CASSRTGYYTDTQYF
-	TRBV5-1	TRBJ2-4	-	TGCGCCAGCAGCTTGGGAGAATATACGACCAAAAACATTCAGTACTTC	CASSLGEYTTKNIQYF
TRBD1	TRBV6-5	TRBJ2-7	-	TGTGCCAGCAGCCGCGGACAGGCTGTCCACGAGCAGTACTTC	CASSRGQAVHEQYF
-	TRBV5-4	TRBJ1-2	-	TGTGCCAGCACCAGGACAGAAAACTTCAACTATGGCTACACCTTC	CASTRTENFNYGYTF
-	TRBV6-6	TRBJ1-5	-	TGTGCCAGCAGTTACTCTAAGGGGTCGGGTCAGCCCCAGCATTTT	CASSYSKGSGQPQHF
-	TRBV5-1	TRBJ2-2	once	TGCGCCAGCAGCTCTCAGGGTACCGGGGAGCTGTTTTTT	CASSSQGTGELFF